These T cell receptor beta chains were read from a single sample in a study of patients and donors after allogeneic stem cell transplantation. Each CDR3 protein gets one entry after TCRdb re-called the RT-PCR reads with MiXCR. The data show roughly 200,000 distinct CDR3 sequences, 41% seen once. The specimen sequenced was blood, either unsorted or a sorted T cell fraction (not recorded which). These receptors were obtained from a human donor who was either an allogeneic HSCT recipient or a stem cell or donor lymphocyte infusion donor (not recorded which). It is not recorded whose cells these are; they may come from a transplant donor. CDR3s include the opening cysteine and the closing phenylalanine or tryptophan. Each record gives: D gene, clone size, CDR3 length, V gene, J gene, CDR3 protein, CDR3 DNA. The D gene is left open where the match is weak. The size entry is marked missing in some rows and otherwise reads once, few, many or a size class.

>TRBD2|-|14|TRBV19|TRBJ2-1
CASSGLAGPNEQFF
TGTGCCAGTAGTGGTCTAGCGGGACCAAATGAGCAGTTCTTC
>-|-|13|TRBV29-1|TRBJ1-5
CSVQENSNQPQHF
TGCAGCGTTCAGGAGAATAGCAATCAGCCCCAGCATTTT
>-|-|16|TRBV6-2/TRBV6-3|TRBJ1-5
CASSYSNGVSNQPQHF
TGTGCCAGCAGTTACTCGAATGGGGTTAGCAATCAGCCCCAGCATTTT
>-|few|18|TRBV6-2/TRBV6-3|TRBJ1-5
CASSYSLGLARSNQPQHF
TGTGCCAGCAGTTACTCGTTAGGGCTAGCCAGGAGCAATCAGCCCCAGCATTTT
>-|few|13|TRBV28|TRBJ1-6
CASSFRPAGLLHF
TGTGCCAGCAGTTTTCGCCCGGCAGGGCTCCTCCACTTT
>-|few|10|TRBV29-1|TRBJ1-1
CSAGNTEAFF
TGCAGCGCTGGGAACACTGAAGCTTTCTTT
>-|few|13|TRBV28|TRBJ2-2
CASNEGATGELFF
TGTGCCAGCAACGAGGGTGCGACCGGGGAGCTGTTTTTT
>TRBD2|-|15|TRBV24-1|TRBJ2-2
CATSPTSGSTGELFF
TGTGCCACCAGCCCAACTAGCGGGAGTACCGGGGAGCTGTTTTTT
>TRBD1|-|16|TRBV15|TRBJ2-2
CATSRHTGGNTGELFF
TGTGCCACCAGCAGGCATACAGGGGGGAACACCGGGGAGCTGTTTTTT
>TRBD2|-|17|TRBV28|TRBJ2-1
CASSSPLTSGTYNEQFF
TGTGCCAGCAGTTCCCCCCTGACTAGCGGGACCTACAATGAGCAGTTCTTC
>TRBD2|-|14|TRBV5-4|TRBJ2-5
CASSPGLAGETQYF
TGTGCCAGCAGCCCTGGACTAGCGGGAGAGACCCAGTACTTC